Each of the 27 T cell receptor beta chains below was sequenced from the same sample in a study of blood T cell repertoires in COVID-19. TCRdb keeps only in-frame clones here, not all; method: immunoSEQ multiplex PCR. Of 250,000 to 400,000 clones detected, around 90% appear once; the ten largest clones hold 1%. The sequenced material came from peripheral blood. Source of these receptors: a man aged 50 to 59 with active or convalescent COVID-19.

This chain links TRBV5-1 with TRBJ2-1, with D perhaps TRBD1 (6 bases). V lost 6 bases to trimming and J lost 6 bases, with 16 bases between them. The CDR3 is 14 amino acids. CDR1 and CDR2 from the germline V gene are SGHRS and YFSETQ. The CDR3 DNA is TGCGCCAGCATGCAGGGTGGGGGCCTCAATGAGCAGTTCTTC. The encoded protein is CASMQGGGLNEQFF.

Comment on this clone: Sequence at one end of the junction differs from germline and may be a read error. The chain is built from TRBV3-1 (or the pseudogene TRBV3-2) and TRBJ2-1, with 11 bases aligning to TRBD2. CDR1 LGHDT and CDR2 YNNKEL come from the germline V gene (reference sequence). This CDR3 spans 16 amino acids. The CDR3 loop is CARSPYISGGGNEQFF. DNA for the CDR3: TGTGCCCGCAGCCCCTATATTAGCGGGGGGGGGAATGAGCAGTTCTTC.

This chain links TRBV4-1 with TRBJ2-2; TRBD2 agrees at 13 bases. CDR3 length: 15 amino acids. Germline V gene data show CDR1 as MGHRA and CDR2 as YSYEKL. V shed 4 bases and J 8 bases; nucleotides not matched to a gene: 4. CDR3 nucleotide sequence: TGCGCCAGCAGCCTCGGACTAGCGGGGGTAGGGGAGCTGTTTTTT. It codes for CASSLGLAGVGELFF.

The chain joins TRBV28 to TRBJ1-2, with 11 bases matching TRBD1. CDR1 and CDR2 from the germline V gene are MDHEN and SYDVKM. There are 15 residues in the CDR3. Trimming at V came to 6 bases and at J to 7 bases, leaving 10 bases not matched to a gene. The CDR3 spells CASRRTGGYLGGYTF. CDR3 nucleotides: TGTGCCAGCAGGCGGACAGGGGGCTATTTAGGTGGCTACACCTTC.

The rearrangement uses TRBV30 and TRBJ1-1, with D unclear. The germline V and J ends were trimmed by 2 bases and 5 bases, with 9 bases remaining between them. Germline V gives CDR1 GTSNPN, CDR2 SVGIG (reference sequence). This CDR3 has 12 amino acids. CDR3 sequence reads: CAWSLEGTEAFF. DNA for the CDR3: TGTGCCTGGAGTCTTGAGGGTACTGAAGCTTTCTTT.

This clone was observed a single time. The chain is built from TRBV4-3 and TRBJ1-5, with D possibly TRBD1 on 6 matching bases. Per germline, CDR1 LGHNA and CDR2 YSLEER. V was trimmed by 0 bases and J by 1 base, leaving 13 bases between them. The CDR3 consists of 17 residues. The CDR3 region is CASSQDQGFGSNQPQHF. The CDR3 coding sequence is TGCGCCAGCAGCCAAGATCAGGGGTTTGGAAGCAATCAGCCCCAGCATTTT.

This clone has only one observation. The J gene is TRBJ1-2, the V gene TRBV15; D not resolved. Trimming took off 0 bases at V and 6 bases at J, with 14 bases between the two ends. The CDR3 runs to 15 residues. Germline V gene data show CDR1 as LNHNV and CDR2 as YYDKDF (reference sequence). In DNA form, the CDR3 reads TGTGCCACCAGCAGAGATGTGCAAGCGGTACATGGCTACACCTTC. Encoded protein: CATSRDVQAVHGYTF.

The V call is TRBV14, the J call TRBJ1-5; no firm D call. CDR3 size: 12 residues. Trimming left V 4 bases short and J 6 bases short, with 7 bases between. CDR1 is SGHDN and CDR2 is FVKESK in the germline V gene. CDR3 DNA: TGTGCCAGCAGCCGAGCAGGTCAGCCCCAGCATTTT. This translates into CASSRAGQPQHF.

This clone was counted only a few times. DNA of the CDR3: TGCGCCAGCAGCTGGAGTTATAGAAGGGGCTCTGGAAACACCATATATTTT. Translated: CASSWSYRRGSGNTIYF. The chain employs TRBV5-1 and TRBJ1-3; tentatively, D is TRBD1 (5 bases). Germline lookup yields CDR1 SGHRS and CDR2 YFSETQ. V lost 3 bases, J lost 0 bases, and 16 bases lay in between. CDR3 length: 17 amino acids.

This sequence joins TRBV28 and TRBJ2-7, with TRBD1 identical over 8 bases. Germline values: CDR1 MDHEN, CDR2 SYDVKM. CDR3 length equals 14 residues. Trimming took 6 bases from V and 2 from J; bases not matched to a gene: 6. The CDR3 DNA reads as TGTGCCAGCAGACCTCCGGGACAGGCCTACGAGCAGTACTTC. Translating gives CASRPPGQAYEQYF. The full variable domain, rest sourced from reference TRBV28 and TRBJ2-7, is DVKVTQSSRYLVKRTGEKVFLECVQDMDHENMFWYRQDPGLGLRLIYFSYDVKMKEKGDIPEGYSVSREKKERFSLILESASTNQTSMYLCASRPPGQAYEQYFGPGTRLTVT.

The gene calls are TRBV5-1 and TRBJ2-7, with D possibly TRBD2 on 6 matching bases. Per germline, CDR1 SGHRS and CDR2 YFSETQ. CDR3 length: 13 residues. With 4 bases removed from V and 4 bases from J, the gap between germline ends came to 12 bases. DNA of the CDR3: TGCGCCAGCAGCGCCGGGAGTACATACGAGCAGTACTTC. This encodes CASSAGSTYEQYF.

Regarding this clone: Different DNA sequences within this sample yield the same CDR3. J is TRBJ2-3 and V is TRBV19, with a tentative D call TRBD2 (5 bases). CDR3 length: 15 amino acids. Per germline, CDR1 LNHDA and CDR2 SQIVND (reference sequence). Trimming shortened V by 3 bases and J by 0 bases, and 10 bases separated the two germline ends. CDR3: CASSIGAASTDTQYF. In nucleotides, the CDR3 is TGTGCCAGTAGTATTGGAGCGGCGAGCACAGATACGCAGTATTTT. Full variable domain (remainder filled in from reference TRBV19 and TRBJ2-3): DGGITQSPKYLFRKEGQNVTLSCEQNLNHDAMYWYRQDPGQGLRLIYYSQIVNDFQKGDIAEGYSVSREKKESFPLTVTSAQKNPTAFYLCASSIGAASTDTQYFGPGTRLTVL.

Worth noting for this clone: The sample holds other DNA sequences that translate to the same CDR3. The chain links TRBV7-3 to TRBJ1-1; D possibly corresponds to TRBD1 (6 bases). Looked up from germline, CDR1 is SGHTA and CDR2 is FQGTGA. This CDR3 region has 13 residues. Between the trimmed V and J ends, which lost 0 bases and 4 bases, there was a span of 6 bases. The CDR3 region has the DNA TGTGCCAGCAGCTTAACAGGGGGCACTGAAGCTTTCTTT. Translation: CASSLTGGTEAFF.

This chain joins TRBV28 and TRBJ2-3; D is perhaps TRBD1 (5 bases). V dropped 5 bases and J dropped 1 base, with 10 bases sitting between them. The CDR3 covers 14 residues. Germline CDR1 and CDR2: MDHEN and SYDVKM. CDR3 amino acids: CASSETVGTDTQYF. The DNA for the CDR3 is TGTGCCAGCAGTGAGACAGTGGGCACAGATACGCAGTATTTT. The full variable domain, completed using reference TRBV28 and TRBJ2-3, is DVKVTQSSRYLVKRTGEKVFLECVQDMDHENMFWYRQDPGLGLRLIYFSYDVKMKEKGDIPEGYSVSREKKERFSLILESASTNQTSMYLCASSETVGTDTQYFGPGTRLTVL.

The CDR3 sequence: CASSPSREDTQYF. In nucleotides, the CDR3 is TGTGCCAGCTCACCATCTCGGGAGGATACGCAGTATTTT. The V call is TRBV18, the J call TRBJ2-3; D possibly corresponds to TRBD2 (6 bases). Trimming took off 2 bases at V and 6 bases at J, with 9 bases between the two ends. This CDR3 spans 13 amino acids. The V gene's germline CDR1 is KGHSH and CDR2 LQKENI. Looking up the rest from reference TRBV18 and TRBJ2-3 gives the full variable domain: NAGVMQNPRHLVRRRGQEARLRCSPMKGHSHVYWYRQLPEEGLKFMVYLQKENIIDESGMPKERFSAEFPKEGPSILRIQQVVRGDSAAYFCASSPSREDTQYFGPGTRLTVL.

V usage is TRBV24-1 and J usage is TRBJ1-4, with D possibly matching TRBD1 (5 bases). CDR3 size: 14 residues. V lost 3 bases and J 5 bases, leaving 9 bases between the germline ends. The germline gives CDR1 KGHDR, CDR2 SFDVKD. The chain's CDR3 is CATSDTGHNEKLFF. The CDR3 DNA reads TGTGCCACCAGTGATACAGGACACAATGAAAAACTGTTTTTT.

The V call is TRBV7-2, the J call TRBJ2-7; TRBD1 is a possible D gene (6 bases). Germline V lookup: CDR1 SGHTA, CDR2 FQGNSA. The V gene lost 5 bases and the J gene lost 2 bases, with 19 bases spanning the gap. This CDR3 is built from 16 residues. CDR3: CASSLRSRGRTYEQYF. CDR3 coding DNA: TGTGCCAGCAGCCTTAGGAGCAGGGGCAGAACCTACGAGCAGTACTTC.

The chain employs TRBV4-3 and TRBJ1-1; 7 bases map to TRBD1. After removal of 1 base from V and 11 bases from J, the junction contained 7 bases not matched to a gene. The CDR3 is 13 residues long. CDR1 and CDR2 from the germline V gene are LGHNA and YSLEER. The CDR3 region is CASSQVVDRAAFF. The DNA of the CDR3 is TGCGCCAGCAGCCAAGTAGTTGACAGGGCCGCTTTCTTT.

V gene TRBV5-1 combines with J gene TRBJ1-1, with TRBD1 matching over 7 bases. Germline trimming cut 3 bases from V and 1 base from J; bases unmatched to any gene: 6. The CDR3 has 15 amino acids. The germline V gene encodes CDR1 SGHRS and CDR2 YFSETQ. Written as DNA, the CDR3 is TGCGCCAGCAGCTCCGGGACAGCCGAGAACACTGAAGCTTTCTTT. This translates into CASSSGTAENTEAFF.

This clone was seen once. Written as DNA, the CDR3 is TGTGCCAGCAGTGTCCTAGCGGGAGGTGGGTACGAGCAGTACTTC. Encoded protein: CASSVLAGGGYEQYF. The chain has TRBV28 and TRBJ2-7, with 11 bases aligning to TRBD2. The V gene end was trimmed by 5 bases and the J gene end by 4 bases; junction bases not matched to a gene: 7. This CDR3 has 15 amino acids. Germline V gene lookup returns CDR1 MDHEN and CDR2 SYDVKM.

The rearrangement links TRBV6-6 to TRBJ1-4; D uncertain. The CDR3 length is 16 residues. Trimming left V 6 bases short and J 6 bases short, with 20 bases between. Germline CDR1 is MNHNY and CDR2 is SVGAGI (reference sequence). For the CDR3, the DNA is TGTGCCAGCAGCCCATGGACGGGGAGGTTCGATGAAAAACTGTTTTTT. Its translation is CASSPWTGRFDEKLFF.

The rearrangement joins TRBV2 to TRBJ2-5; tentatively, D is TRBD2 (6 bases). Germline V gene sequence: CDR1 SNHLY, CDR2 FYNNEI. This CDR3 spans 14 amino acids. V was clipped by 6 bases and J by 5 bases, with 16 bases between them. The CDR3 DNA reads as TGTGCCAGCAGGCCTCGCGGGGACTGGGAGACCCAGTACTTC. Its protein product is CASRPRGDWETQYF.

The CDR3 DNA reads as TGTGCAAGTCGCCCTCCCGGGACTAGCTTGGGTGAGCAGTTCTTC. Translated, it gives CASRPPGTSLGEQFF. The chain couples TRBV12-2 to TRBJ2-1; the table gives TRBD2 as D, unverified against the DNA. TRBV12-2 is flagged as a pseudogene. The CDR3 contains 15 residues.

DNA of the CDR3: TGCGCCAGCAGCTTCGACAGGTCCAGCACAGATACGCAGTATTTT. Translating it yields CASSFDRSSTDTQYF. The chain has TRBV5-1 and TRBJ2-3; D might be TRBD1 (6 bases). The germline V gene has CDR1 SGHRS and CDR2 YFSETQ. V was cut by 2 bases and J by 0 bases, with 10 bases left in between. The CDR3 totals 15 residues.

This chain connects TRBV15 to TRBJ1-4; unclear D gene. The CDR3 totals 12 residues. CDR1 and CDR2 from the germline V gene are LNHNV and YYDKDF (reference sequence). V lost 7 bases, J lost 2 bases, and 5 bases lay in between. The CDR3 DNA sequence: TGTGCCACCACAGATACTAATGAAAAACTGTTTTTT. Its protein product is CATTDTNEKLFF.

This chain uses TRBV6-5 with TRBJ2-2, with a weak D call TRBD1 (5 bases). The CDR3 spans 16 residues. V lost 2 bases, J lost 3 bases, and 13 bases lay in between. Germline loops: CDR1 MNHEY, CDR2 SVGAGI. CDR3 DNA: TGTGCCAGCAGTTACCGCCCCCCAGGGTACACCGGGGAGCTGTTTTTT. Amino acid sequence: CASSYRPPGYTGELFF.

This chain connects TRBV2 to TRBJ1-2; D possibly corresponds to TRBD1 (5 bases). Trimming removed 1 base at V and 3 bases at J, with 6 bases between. Germline CDR1 is SNHLY and CDR2 is FYNNEI. The CDR3 loop spans 13 amino acids. CDR3 DNA sequence: TGTGCCAGCAGTGAAGAGACAGACTATGGCTACACCTTC. As protein: CASSEETDYGYTF.